The 21 T cell receptor beta chains below all came from one sample that was sequenced in a study of shared clonotypes between healthy human individuals. Only in-frame clones appear in the TCRdb table, and some are missing; sequencing was by immunoSEQ multiplex PCR. Here the sample spans about 520,000 clones, 95% to 96% being singletons. What was sequenced was naive CD4+ T cells sorted from blood. Noted subset: CD45RA+ positively selected. These TCRs come from a woman aged 25 to 39 in good health.

This chain uses TRBV29-1 with TRBJ1-2; maybe TRBD1 (5 bases). The CDR3 spans 15 residues. Trimming took off 1 base at V and 1 base at J, with 13 bases between the two ends. Germline loops: CDR1 SQVTM, CDR2 ANQGSEA. The CDR3: CSVEVRDSHNYGYTF. CDR3 in DNA: TGCAGCGTTGAAGTACGAGACAGCCATAACTATGGCTACACCTTC.

The V gene is TRBV11-2, the J gene TRBJ2-3; the D gene is possibly TRBD1 (7 bases). This CDR3 region has 17 residues. Germline V lookup: CDR1 SGHAT, CDR2 FQNNGV. V was shortened by 0 bases and J by 0 bases, with 13 bases between the two germline ends. The CDR3, as DNA: TGTGCCAGCAGCTTAGAATGGGCAGGGGGGAGCACAGATACGCAGTATTTT. It translates to CASSLEWAGGSTDTQYF.

The J gene is TRBJ1-2, the V gene TRBV18; maybe TRBD1 (6 bases). The V gene's germline CDR1 is KGHSH and CDR2 LQKENI. The CDR3 totals 16 residues. Trimming left V 2 bases short and J 5 bases short, with 18 bases between. The CDR3 protein is CASSPIETRGRYGYTF. CDR3 coding DNA: TGTGCCAGCTCACCAATTGAGACCAGGGGTCGGTATGGCTACACCTTC.

This chain connects TRBV6-6 to TRBJ2-7, with 7 bases that match TRBD1. Germline V CDR1 and CDR2: MNHNY, SVGAGI (reference sequence). J was trimmed by 1 base and V by 4 bases; bases with no gene match: 7. The CDR3 consists of 15 residues. The CDR3 spells CASSFNRGRSYEQYF. The DNA of the CDR3 is TGTGCCAGCAGTTTCAACAGGGGTCGTTCCTACGAGCAGTACTTC.

The rearrangement joins TRBV4-1 to TRBJ1-5; TRBD1 agrees at 10 bases. J was trimmed by 2 bases and V by 0 bases; bases with no gene match: 13. The V gene's germline CDR1 is MGHRA and CDR2 YSYEKL. The CDR3 runs to 20 residues. Written as DNA, the CDR3 is TGCGCCAGCAGCCAAGATTTATGGGCCGGGACAGGGGACGGCAATCAGCCCCAGCATTTT. As protein: CASSQDLWAGTGDGNQPQHF.

V and J are TRBV28 and TRBJ1-4; 9 bases agree with TRBD1. The ends lost 6 bases at V and 8 bases at J; junction bases unmatched: 13. The CDR3 is 16 amino acids. The germline V gene has CDR1 MDHEN and CDR2 SYDVKM. The CDR3 is CASRFPPGQGQEKLFF. CDR3 bases: TGTGCCAGCAGATTCCCCCCGGGACAGGGTCAGGAAAAACTGTTTTTT.

The rearrangement joins TRBV13 to TRBJ2-1, with unresolved D. From germline, CDR1 is PRHDT and CDR2 FYEKMQ (reference sequence). This CDR3 is 16 amino acids long. V lost 6 bases and J 5 bases, leaving 20 bases between the germline ends. The CDR3 is CASSKIGVGTHNEQFF. DNA of the CDR3: TGTGCCAGCAGTAAGATCGGAGTTGGCACCCACAATGAGCAGTTCTTC. The whole variable domain, remainder taken from reference TRBV13 and TRBJ2-1, is AAGVIQSPRHLIKEKRETATLKCYPIPRHDTVYWYQQGPGQDPQFLISFYEKMQSDKGSIPDRFSAQQFSDYHSELNMSSLELGDSALYFCASSKIGVGTHNEQFFGPGTRLTVL.

This clone has just one count. This chain joins TRBV11-2 and TRBJ2-7; TRBD2 matches at 10 bases. CDR3 length: 17 amino acids. The germline CDR1 and CDR2 sequences are SGHAT and FQNNGV. The ends lost 4 bases at V and 4 bases at J; junction bases unmatched: 13. CDR3 bases: TGTGCCAGCAGCTCAGAAAGACTAGCGGGCCTAGGGTACGAGCAGTACTTC. As protein: CASSSERLAGLGYEQYF.

This clone occurred a few times. The genes are TRBV5-4 and TRBJ1-2, with D unresolved. The CDR3 totals 13 residues. Deletions cut 0 bases from V and 8 bases from J, with 11 bases between. From germline, CDR1 is SGHNT and CDR2 YYREEE (reference sequence). CDR3 in DNA: TGTGCCAGCAGCTTGGCAGGTGTTCAAGGCTACACCTTC. Residues: CASSLAGVQGYTF.

This chain connects TRBV27 to TRBJ2-7; D not resolved. Trimming removed 1 base at V and 0 bases at J, with 10 bases between. Germline-derived CDR1 and CDR2 are MNHEY and SMNVEV (reference sequence). This CDR3 comprises 15 residues. The CDR3 DNA reads as TGTGCCAGCAGTTTATTACCGGGCGCCTCCTACGAGCAGTACTTC. Residues: CASSLLPGASYEQYF.

The gene calls are TRBV27 and TRBJ2-3, with 13 bases matching TRBD2. Germline trimming cut 5 bases from V and 6 bases from J; bases unmatched to any gene: 14. This CDR3 has 18 amino acids. Germline CDR1 is MNHEY and CDR2 is SMNVEV (reference sequence). CDR3 region: CASSLYAGTSGKADTQYF. The CDR3 bases are TGTGCCAGCAGTCTTTATGCCGGGACTAGCGGGAAAGCGGATACGCAGTATTTT.

V and J are TRBV6-6 and TRBJ2-3, with 14 bases identical to TRBD2. The CDR3 covers 16 residues. Trimming at V came to 5 bases and at J to 5 bases, leaving 6 bases not matched to a gene. Germline assignment: CDR1 MNHNY and CDR2 SVGAGI (reference sequence). In DNA, the CDR3 is TGTGCCAGCAGTCAGGGACTAGCGGGAGCGGGAGATACGCAGTATTTT. Translated: CASSQGLAGAGDTQYF.

The chain has TRBV19 and TRBJ1-5; D is possibly TRBD1 (5 bases). Trimming removed 1 base from V and 4 bases from J, with 11 bases in between. Germline assignment: CDR1 LNHDA and CDR2 SQIVND (reference sequence). The CDR3 contains 15 residues. The CDR3 reads CASSIVGGDNQPQHF. Written as DNA, the CDR3 is TGTGCCAGTAGTATAGTTGGGGGGGATAATCAGCCCCAGCATTTT.

The chain couples TRBV7-3 to TRBJ2-7; tentatively, D is TRBD2 (6 bases). This CDR3 is built from 14 residues. Germline V gene sequence: CDR1 SGHTA, CDR2 FQGTGA. Trimming removed 2 bases at V and 1 base at J, with 9 bases between. The CDR3: CASSLSGDSYEQYF. CDR3 DNA sequence: TGTGCCAGCAGCTTATCGGGGGATTCCTACGAGCAGTACTTC. Full variable domain (outside the CDR3, taken from reference TRBV7-3 and TRBJ2-7): GAGVSQTPSNKVTEKGKYVELRCDPISGHTALYWYRQSLGQGPEFLIYFQGTGAADDSGLPNDRFFAVRPEGSVSTLKIQRTERGDSAVYLCASSLSGDSYEQYFGPGTRLTVT.

This rearrangement joins TRBV5-1 to TRBJ2-5; 7 bases are a match to TRBD2. V trimming: 5 bases; J trimming: 4 bases; junction bases outside the gene matches: 8. Germline lookup yields CDR1 SGHRS and CDR2 YFSETQ. The CDR3 loop spans 14 amino acids. The CDR3 is CASRREGSVETQYF. The CDR3 DNA follows: TGCGCCAGCAGAAGGGAGGGGTCGGTAGAGACCCAGTACTTC.

The V gene is TRBV27, the J gene TRBJ2-2; D remains unclear. Per the germline V gene, CDR1 is MNHEY and CDR2 is SMNVEV (reference sequence). The V end was cut by 5 bases, the J end by 5 bases, with 12 bases between. The CDR3 has 14 residues. The CDR3 DNA reads as TGTGCCAGCAGTCGTCTCTCGAGGACCGGGGAGCTGTTTTTT. This codes for CASSRLSRTGELFF.

The chain combines TRBV11-2 with TRBJ1-1; D is undetermined. The CDR3 contains 12 residues. CDR1 and CDR2 (germline): SGHAT, FQNNGV. Trimming stripped 1 base from V and 7 bases from J, with 7 bases between. The CDR3 spells CASSLGASEAFF. In nucleotides, the CDR3 is TGTGCCAGCAGCTTAGGGGCAAGTGAAGCTTTCTTT.

The V call is TRBV29-1, the J call TRBJ2-3; D possibly matches TRBD1 or TRBD2 (5 bases each). Germline V gives CDR1 SQVTM, CDR2 ANQGSEA. The CDR3 loop spans 13 amino acids. Trimming removed 1 base at V and 7 bases at J, with 12 bases between. The CDR3 spells CSVEVGTGNTQYF. The CDR3, as DNA: TGCAGCGTTGAAGTCGGGACGGGAAATACGCAGTATTTT.

The chain is built from TRBV7-9 and TRBJ1-1, with D possibly being TRBD1 (5 bases). Deletions cut 3 bases from V and 0 bases from J, with 17 bases between. The CDR3 covers 17 residues. Germline V CDR1 and CDR2: SEHNR, FQNEAQ (reference sequence). The CDR3 sequence: CASSLGREGLVNTEAFF. The CDR3, as DNA: TGTGCCAGCAGCTTGGGGCGAGAGGGTTTGGTGAACACTGAAGCTTTCTTT.

The chain couples TRBV2 to TRBJ2-3; TRBD2 agrees at 7 bases. With V trimmed by 8 bases and J by 5 bases, 4 bases remained unmatched. The CDR3 spans 12 residues. Germline values: CDR1 SNHLY, CDR2 FYNNEI. The chain's CDR3 is CASSSGIDTQYF. The CDR3, as DNA: TGTGCCAGCTCTAGCGGAATAGATACGCAGTATTTT.

The chain is built from TRBV5-1 and TRBJ2-5, with 10 nucleotides matching TRBD2. CDR3 length: 14 amino acids. After removal of 4 bases from V and 5 bases from J, the junction contained 5 bases not matched to a gene. Germline CDR1 is SGHRS and CDR2 is YFSETQ. In DNA, the CDR3 is TGCGCCAGCAGCGAGGTAGCGGGAGGTGAGACCCAGTACTTC. Encoded protein: CASSEVAGGETQYF.